Presented here are 21 T cell receptor beta chains from one specimen sequenced in a study of CD8 T cells in Susac syndrome. Random hexamers served to reverse transcribe roughly 0.45 to 1 ug RNA. TCRdb reanalysed the immunoSEQ multiplex PCR reads using MiXCR and keeps one entry per CDR3 protein. The top ten hold about 0.095% of the sample, which has some 240,000 distinct CDR3 sequences, 95% to 97% seen once. Material: CD4+ T cells from PBMCs. These receptors were obtained from a human donor with Susac syndrome.

The V call is TRBV19, the J call TRBJ1-5; D is perhaps TRBD1 (5 bases). The CDR3 totals 16 residues. The V and J ends lost 4 bases and 2 bases respectively, with 15 bases between them. The germline V gene has CDR1 LNHDA and CDR2 SQIVND (reference sequence). The DNA for the CDR3 is TGTGCCAGTAGTACCCCCCGGCAGGGTGGCAATCAGCCCCAGCATTTT. Translated: CASSTPRQGGNQPQHF.

The chain combines TRBV20-1 with TRBJ2-3; tentatively, D is TRBD1 (6 bases). The V end was cut by 6 bases, the J end by 3 bases, with 19 bases between. Germline V CDR1 and CDR2: DFQATT, SNEGSKA (reference sequence). The length of the CDR3 is 15 residues. The CDR3 reads CSARGMAAVTDTQYF. The CDR3 DNA is TGCAGTGCCAGGGGCATGGCGGCGGTGACAGATACGCAGTATTTT.

V and J are TRBV14 and TRBJ1-1; D is undetermined. Germline loops: CDR1 SGHDN, CDR2 FVKESK. Trimming pared 3 bases from V and 6 bases from J, leaving 11 bases between. The CDR3 is made up of 13 amino acids. The CDR3 is CASSQTGLAEAFF. The DNA of the CDR3 is TGTGCCAGCAGCCAGACGGGGTTGGCTGAAGCTTTCTTT. Using reference TRBV14 and TRBJ1-1 for the parts outside the CDR3, the full variable domain is EAGVTQFPSHSVIEKGQTVTLRCDPISGHDNLYWYRRVMGKEIKFLLHFVKESKQDESGMPNNRFLAERTGGTYSTLKVQPAELEDSGVYFCASSQTGLAEAFFGQGTRLTVV.

This chain links TRBV12-3 or TRBV12-4 with TRBJ2-1; D might be TRBD2 (5 bases). The V gene lost 6 bases and the J gene lost 6 bases, with 15 bases spanning the gap. The CDR3 is 14 amino acids. CDR3 sequence: CASSRLGLPNEQFF. In DNA, the CDR3 is TGTGCCAGCAGCCGACTCGGACTTCCCAATGAGCAGTTCTTC.

CDR3 in amino acids: CATKGGGHQPQHF. The CDR3 nucleotides read TGTGCCACCAAGGGCGGGGGACATCAGCCCCAGCATTTT. This chain uses TRBV19 with TRBJ1-5; perhaps TRBD1 as D (5 bases). Trimming left V 10 bases short and J 5 bases short, with 15 bases between. Germline values: CDR1 LNHDA, CDR2 SQIVND (reference sequence). CDR3 length: 13 amino acids.

This clonotype was observed once. This chain links TRBV3-1 with TRBJ1-5, with 9 bases matching TRBD1. With V trimmed by 5 bases and J by 6 bases, 5 bases remained unmatched. The CDR3 totals 14 residues. The V gene's germline CDR1 is LGHDT and CDR2 YNNKEL (reference sequence). The CDR3 region has the DNA TGTGCCAGCAGCGTACAGGGGGCCGTTCAGCCCCAGCATTTT. This codes for CASSVQGAVQPQHF. The variable domain in full, with the rest retrieved from reference TRBV3-1 and TRBJ1-5, is DTAVSQTPKYLVTQMGNDKSIKCEQNLGHDTMYWYKQDSKKFLKIMFSYNNKELIINETVPNRFSPKSPDKAHLNLHINSLELGDSAVYFCASSVQGAVQPQHFGDGTRLSIL.

The rearrangement joins TRBV29-1 to TRBJ2-1; possible D gene TRBD1, 6 bases. The CDR3 has 14 amino acids. V was cut by 4 bases and J by 10 bases, with 20 bases left in between. Germline CDR1 reads SQVTM; CDR2 reads ANQGSEA. CDR3 residues: CSVAGDIVVVEQFF. As DNA, the CDR3 is TGCAGCGTTGCCGGGGACATCGTTGTAGTCGAGCAGTTCTTC.

This clonotype was recorded a few times. J is TRBJ2-7 and V is TRBV28, with 8 bases that match TRBD2. Germline CDR1 reads MDHEN; CDR2 reads SYDVKM. The V and J ends lost 2 bases and 0 bases, in that order; junction bases with no gene match: 3. The CDR3 extends over 15 amino acids. The CDR3 region has the DNA TGTGCCAGCAGTTTAGCGGGGGGTAGCTCCTACGAGCAGTACTTC. This codes for CASSLAGGSSYEQYF.

This chain connects TRBV6-5 to TRBJ2-5; D unresolved. Per germline, CDR1 MNHEY and CDR2 SVGAGI. Between the trimmed V and J ends, which lost 0 bases and 5 bases, there was a span of 10 bases. The CDR3 totals 14 residues. The chain's CDR3 is CASSYSWERETQYF. As DNA, the CDR3 is TGTGCCAGCAGTTACTCGTGGGAACGGGAGACCCAGTACTTC.

V gene TRBV9 combines with J gene TRBJ2-7; 8 bases are a match to TRBD2. This CDR3 has 16 residues. Germline V gene lookup returns CDR1 SGDLS and CDR2 YYNGEE. The J segment lost 3 bases and the V segment lost 3 bases, leaving 11 bases of the junction unmatched. The DNA of the CDR3 is TGTGCCAGCAGCGCGTCAGTGGGACTAGGAGACTACGAGCAGTACTTC. This encodes CASSASVGLGDYEQYF.

The chain has TRBV29-1 and TRBJ1-5; maybe TRBD1 (5 bases). The V gene's germline CDR1 is SQVTM and CDR2 ANQGSEA. The V gene lost 4 bases and the J gene lost 2 bases, with 9 bases spanning the gap. The CDR3 loop spans 13 amino acids. This CDR3 reads CSVGGVGNQPQHF. The CDR3 DNA sequence: TGCAGCGTTGGAGGGGTTGGCAATCAGCCCCAGCATTTT. Combining the CDR3 with reference TRBV29-1 and TRBJ1-5 gives the whole variable domain SAVISQKPSRDICQRGTSLTIQCQVDSQVTMMFWYRQQPGQSLTLIATANQGSEATYESGFVIDKFPISRPNLTFSTLTVSNMSPEDSSIYLCSVGGVGNQPQHFGDGTRLSIL.

This chain links TRBV2 with TRBJ2-6; D call uncertain. In germline, CDR1 is SNHLY, CDR2 FYNNEI. V was trimmed by 7 bases and J by 1 base, leaving 11 bases between them. The CDR3 has 15 amino acids. This CDR3 is CASTYSVSGANVLTF. The CDR3 nucleotides are TGTGCCAGCACCTACAGCGTTTCTGGGGCCAACGTCCTGACTTTC.

The genes are TRBV29-1 and TRBJ2-3, with a possible D match to TRBD2 (6 bases). This CDR3 comprises 13 residues. Germline lookup yields CDR1 SQVTM and CDR2 ANQGSEA. The CDR3 region is CTCGTNRLDTQYF. CDR3 bases: TGCACATGCGGGACCAACCGCCTGGATACGCAGTATTTT.

CDR3 coding DNA: TGTGCCTGGAGGACGTACAATGAGCAGTTCTTC. Translating gives CAWRTYNEQFF. The chain carries TRBV30 and TRBJ2-1; D gene unclear. The CDR3 loop spans 11 amino acids. V gave up 3 bases and J gave up 4 bases, with 4 bases separating them. Germline loops: CDR1 GTSNPN, CDR2 SVGIG (reference sequence).

The gene calls are TRBV28 and TRBJ2-7; 11 nucleotides agree with TRBD1. Per germline, CDR1 MDHEN and CDR2 SYDVKM. The CDR3 runs to 15 residues. The junction had 4 bases not matched to a gene; V was cut back by 5 bases and J by 1 base. The CDR3 DNA reads TGTGCCAGCAGTCATGGGACAGGGGGATCCTACGAGCAGTACTTC. This sequence encodes CASSHGTGGSYEQYF.

This chain uses TRBV6-5 with TRBJ1-3; D perhaps matches TRBD1 (5 bases). The V and J ends lost 6 bases and 4 bases respectively, with 16 bases between them. CDR1 is MNHEY, CDR2 SVGAGI, per germline. This CDR3 has 15 residues. CDR3 sequence (DNA): TGTGCCAGCAGAACAACACAGGAGGCAGGAAACACCATATATTTT. It yields the protein CASRTTQEAGNTIYF.

This chain links TRBV20-1 with TRBJ1-1, with a possible D match to TRBD1 (5 bases). V was clipped by 5 bases and J by 9 bases, with 10 bases between them. The CDR3 totals 10 residues. Germline values: CDR1 DFQATT, CDR2 SNEGSKA (reference sequence). The CDR3 bases are TGCAGTGCTGTTAGGGGCCAAGCTTTCTTT. Translated: CSAVRGQAFF.

The chain links TRBV4-1 to TRBJ2-5; TRBD2 matches at 10 bases. Germline loops: CDR1 MGHRA, CDR2 YSYEKL. V trimming: 2 bases; J trimming: 5 bases; junction bases outside the gene matches: 11. The CDR3 spans 17 residues. The CDR3 is CASSQLPSGSRGETQYF. CDR3 sequence (DNA): TGCGCCAGCAGCCAACTACCTAGCGGGAGTAGGGGGGAGACCCAGTACTTC.

V gene TRBV20-1 combines with J gene TRBJ1-2, with 8 bases identical to TRBD1. With 5 bases clipped from V and 5 bases from J, the junction kept 10 bases outside the gene matches. This CDR3 comprises 14 residues. The germline V gene encodes CDR1 DFQATT and CDR2 SNEGSKA (reference sequence). CDR3 sequence reads: CSALPGQAYYGYTF. The CDR3, as DNA: TGCAGTGCTCTCCCGGGACAGGCGTATTATGGCTACACCTTC.

This sequence joins TRBV7-3 and TRBJ2-3; tentatively, D is TRBD1 or TRBD2 (5 bases each). The CDR3 extends over 14 amino acids. Germline values: CDR1 SGHTA, CDR2 FQGTGA. Trimming left V 6 bases short and J 2 bases short, with 12 bases between. CDR3 nucleotides: TGTGCCAGCAGTCTGGGGGAGTCCACAGATACGCAGTATTTT. It yields the protein CASSLGESTDTQYF.

V is TRBV20-1 and J is TRBJ1-5; D call uncertain. Per the germline V gene, CDR1 is DFQATT and CDR2 is SNEGSKA (reference sequence). The V gene lost 5 bases and the J gene lost 1 base, with 9 bases spanning the gap. The length of the CDR3 is 13 residues. CDR3 amino acids: CSAAEGSNQPQHF. The DNA of the CDR3 is TGCAGTGCTGCGGAAGGGAGCAATCAGCCCCAGCATTTT.